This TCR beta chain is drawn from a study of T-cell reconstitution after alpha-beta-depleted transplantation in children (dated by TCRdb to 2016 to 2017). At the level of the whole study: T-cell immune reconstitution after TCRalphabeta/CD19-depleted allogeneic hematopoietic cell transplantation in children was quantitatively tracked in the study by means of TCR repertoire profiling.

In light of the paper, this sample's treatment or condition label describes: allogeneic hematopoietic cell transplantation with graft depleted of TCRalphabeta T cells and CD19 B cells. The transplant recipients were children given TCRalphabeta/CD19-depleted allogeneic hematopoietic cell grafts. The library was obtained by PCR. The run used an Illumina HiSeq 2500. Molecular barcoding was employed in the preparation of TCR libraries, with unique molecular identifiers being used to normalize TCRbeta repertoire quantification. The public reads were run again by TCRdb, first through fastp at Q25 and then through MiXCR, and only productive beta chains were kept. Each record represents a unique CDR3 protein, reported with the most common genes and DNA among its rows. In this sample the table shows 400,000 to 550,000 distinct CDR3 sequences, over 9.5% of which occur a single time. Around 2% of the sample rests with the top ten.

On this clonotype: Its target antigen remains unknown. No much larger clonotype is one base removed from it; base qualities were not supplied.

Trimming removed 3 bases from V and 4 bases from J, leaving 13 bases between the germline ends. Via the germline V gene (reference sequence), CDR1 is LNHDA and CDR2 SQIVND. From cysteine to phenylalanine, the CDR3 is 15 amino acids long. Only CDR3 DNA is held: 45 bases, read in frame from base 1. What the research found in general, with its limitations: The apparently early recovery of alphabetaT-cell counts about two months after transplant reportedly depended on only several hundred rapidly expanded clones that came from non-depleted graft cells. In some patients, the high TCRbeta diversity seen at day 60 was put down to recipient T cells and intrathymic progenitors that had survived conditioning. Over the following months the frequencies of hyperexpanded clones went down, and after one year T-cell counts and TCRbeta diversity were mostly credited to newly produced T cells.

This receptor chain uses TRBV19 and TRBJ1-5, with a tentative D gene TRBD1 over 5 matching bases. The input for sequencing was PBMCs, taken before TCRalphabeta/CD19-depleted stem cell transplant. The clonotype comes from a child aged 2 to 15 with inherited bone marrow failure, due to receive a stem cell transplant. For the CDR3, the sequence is CASSIWAGSNQPQHF. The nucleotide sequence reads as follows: TGTGCCAGTAGTATTTGGGCAGGGAGTAATCAGCCCCAGCATTTT. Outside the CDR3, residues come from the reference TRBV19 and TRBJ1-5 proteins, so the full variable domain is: DGGITQSPKYLFRKEGQNVTLSCEQNLNHDAMYWYRQDPGQGLRLIYYSQIVNDFQKGDIAEGYSVSREKKESFPLTVTSAQKNPTAFYLCASSIWAGSNQPQHFGDGTRLSIL.